This T cell receptor beta chain stems from a study of Ad26.COV2.S vaccination and SARS-CoV-2 variants. The wider study: A COV1001 Ad26.COV2.S trial-arm participant provided the sample.

Using immunoSEQ multiplex PCR, the repertoire was profiled, and TCRdb retains in-frame clones only, with some absent. The top ten hold over 1.5% of the sample, which has about 390,000 clones, 92% seen once. In germline, CDR1 is LGHDT, CDR2 YNNKEL (reference sequence). The length of the CDR3 is 15 residues. Trimming removed 4 bases at V and 8 bases at J, with 18 bases between. Stated treatment: roughly 19 received Ad26.COV2.S at low or high dose, single or two shots; about 5 received placebo; per-sample allocation not given. On day 63 after the first injection, vaccine and placebo recipients gave samples. An adult donor aged 18-55 years was enrolled in Boston.

V and J are TRBV3-1 (or the pseudogene TRBV3-2) and TRBJ2-4; D perhaps matches TRBD2 (6 bases). Specimen: peripheral blood, collected in a trial of Ad26.COV2.S vaccine versus placebo. The origin of this receptor is a person aged 18 to 65 who received the Ad26.COV2.S COVID-19 vaccine or a placebo. CDR3 protein: CASSRSRTPGDIQYF. DNA of the CDR3: TGTGCCAGCAGCCGTTCGCGGACGCCGGGGGACATTCAGTACTTC.